This T cell receptor beta chain was profiled in a study of T cell responses to AZD1222 COVID-19 vaccine. V lost 6 bases and J 4 bases, leaving 15 bases between the germline ends. Germline values: CDR1 MNHEY, CDR2 SVGAGI. The CDR3 has 15 amino acids. Produced via immunoSEQ multiplex PCR; TCRdb's table is partial and in-frame only. The sample consists of roughly 120,000 clones, roughly 85% of them appearing once. V gene TRBV6-5 combines with J gene TRBJ2-2; possible D gene TRBD1, 5 bases. This receptor was taken from an adult in good health. The specimen was peripheral blood, collected on day 0 of AZD1222 vaccination. Written as DNA, the CDR3 is TGTGCCAGCAGGTACAGGTCGCGAGCCACCGGGGAGCTGTTTTTT. Protein sequence: CASRYRSRATGELFF.